Sequencing of this T cell receptor (beta chain) was carried out in a study of low-dose radiotherapy and immunotherapy resistance in tumors. The overall study: Starting cycle 1 day 1, oral aspirin 300 mg was given daily for four cycles.

This clonotype was found a few times. TRAV- and TRBV-specific primers, spanning alpha and beta chains, primed first-strand cDNA. A constant-region primer paired with the V-primer adapter amplified TCRs over about 19 PCR cycles. The isolated mRNA underwent amplification through in vitro transcription. TCRdb processed the reads anew with MiXCR; each CDR3 protein has one entry. The sample holds 14,000 to 15,000 distinct CDR3 sequences; roughly 52% are singletons and the top ten take roughly 4%. Treatment combined nivolumab, ipilimumab, aspirin, low-dose cyclophosphamide and low-dose radiotherapy in a dose-escalation trial. Eligible patients had advanced solid tumors lacking tumor-infiltrating lymphocytes. Germline V CDR1 and CDR2: SGHTA, FQGNSA. The V gene lost 5 bases and the J gene lost 4 bases, with 18 bases spanning the gap. This CDR3 has 16 amino acids.

The sequence was collected from a human donor with advanced metastatic prostate, ovarian, gallbladder or colorectal cancer (not recorded which). This table probably holds off-target reads from a library built for another chain. The chain employs TRBV7-2 and TRBJ1-5; weak D call: TRBD1 (5 bases). The CDR3 DNA reads TGTGCCAGCAGCCCCCGGGGTGGGGGTTTTAATCAGCCCCAGCATTTT. It codes for CASSPRGGGFNQPQHF.